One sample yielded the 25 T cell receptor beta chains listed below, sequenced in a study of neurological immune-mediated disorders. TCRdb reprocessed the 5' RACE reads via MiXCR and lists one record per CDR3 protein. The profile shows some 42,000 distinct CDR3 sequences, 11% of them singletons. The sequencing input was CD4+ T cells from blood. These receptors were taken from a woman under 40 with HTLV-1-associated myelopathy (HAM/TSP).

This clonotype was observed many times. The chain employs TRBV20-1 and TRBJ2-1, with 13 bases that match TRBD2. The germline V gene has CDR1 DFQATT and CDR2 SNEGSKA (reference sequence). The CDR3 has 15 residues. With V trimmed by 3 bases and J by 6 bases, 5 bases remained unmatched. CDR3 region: CSARGTSGAGNEQFF. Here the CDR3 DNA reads TGCAGTGCTAGGGGGACTAGCGGGGCAGGCAATGAGCAGTTCTTC.

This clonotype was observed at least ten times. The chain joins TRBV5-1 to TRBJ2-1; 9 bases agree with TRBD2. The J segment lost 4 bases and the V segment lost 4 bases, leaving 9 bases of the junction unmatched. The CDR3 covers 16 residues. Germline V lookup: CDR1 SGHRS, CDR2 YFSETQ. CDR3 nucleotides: TGCGCCAGCAGCGCACCTATAGCGGGGGTTTACAATGAGCAGTTCTTC. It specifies CASSAPIAGVYNEQFF.

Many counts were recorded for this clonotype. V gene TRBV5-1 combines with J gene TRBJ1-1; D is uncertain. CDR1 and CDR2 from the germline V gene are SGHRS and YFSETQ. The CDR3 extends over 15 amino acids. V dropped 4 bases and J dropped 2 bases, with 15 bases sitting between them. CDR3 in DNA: TGCGCCAGCAGCCAAAGCGGGCCTTTTAACACTGAAGCTTTCTTT. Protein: CASSQSGPFNTEAFF.

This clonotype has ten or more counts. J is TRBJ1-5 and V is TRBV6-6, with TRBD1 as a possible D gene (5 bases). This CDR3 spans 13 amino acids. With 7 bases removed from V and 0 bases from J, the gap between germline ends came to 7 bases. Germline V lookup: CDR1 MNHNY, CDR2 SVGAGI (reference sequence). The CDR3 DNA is TGTGCCAGCAATACAGGTAGCAATCAGCCCCAGCATTTT. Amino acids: CASNTGSNQPQHF.

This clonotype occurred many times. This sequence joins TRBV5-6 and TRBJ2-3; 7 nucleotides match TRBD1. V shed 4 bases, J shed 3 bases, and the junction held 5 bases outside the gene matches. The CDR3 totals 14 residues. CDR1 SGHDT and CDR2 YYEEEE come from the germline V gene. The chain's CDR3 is CASSEGQATDTQYF. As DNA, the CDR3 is TGTGCCAGCAGCGAAGGACAGGCAACAGATACGCAGTATTTT.

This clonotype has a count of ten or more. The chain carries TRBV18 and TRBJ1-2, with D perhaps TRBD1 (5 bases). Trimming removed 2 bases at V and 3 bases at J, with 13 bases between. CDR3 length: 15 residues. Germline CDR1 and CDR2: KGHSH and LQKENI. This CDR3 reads CASSPLAGKDYGYTF. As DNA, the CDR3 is TGTGCCAGCTCACCATTAGCAGGGAAGGACTATGGCTACACCTTC.

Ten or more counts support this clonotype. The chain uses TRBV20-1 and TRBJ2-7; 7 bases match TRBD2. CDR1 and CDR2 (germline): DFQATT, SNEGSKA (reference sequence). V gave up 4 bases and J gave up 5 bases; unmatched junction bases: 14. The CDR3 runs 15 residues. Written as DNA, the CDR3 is TGCAGTGCTACGGGAGGCCCGGGAGTTCGGAACGAGCAGTACTTC. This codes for CSATGGPGVRNEQYF.

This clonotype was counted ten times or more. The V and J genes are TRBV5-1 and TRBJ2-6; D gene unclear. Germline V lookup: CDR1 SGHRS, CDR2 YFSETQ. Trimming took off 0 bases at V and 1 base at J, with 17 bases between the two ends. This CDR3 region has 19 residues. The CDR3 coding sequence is TGCGCCAGCAGCTTGGTCGGCGGCTTAGTGCCTTCTGGGGCCAACGTCCTGACTTTC. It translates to CASSLVGGLVPSGANVLTF.

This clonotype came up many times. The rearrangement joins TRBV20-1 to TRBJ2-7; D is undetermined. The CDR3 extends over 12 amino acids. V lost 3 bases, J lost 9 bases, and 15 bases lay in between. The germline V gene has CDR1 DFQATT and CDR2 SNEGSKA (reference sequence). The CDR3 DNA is TGCAGTGCTAGCGGCCCGAGGAGTATGCAGTACTTC. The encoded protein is CSASGPRSMQYF.

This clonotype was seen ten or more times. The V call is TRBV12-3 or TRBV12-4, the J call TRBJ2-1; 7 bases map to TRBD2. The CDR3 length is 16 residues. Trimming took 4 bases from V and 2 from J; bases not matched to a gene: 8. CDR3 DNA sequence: TGTGCCAGCAGTTGGGCGGGGGACCTCCCCTACAATGAGCAGTTCTTC. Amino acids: CASSWAGDLPYNEQFF.

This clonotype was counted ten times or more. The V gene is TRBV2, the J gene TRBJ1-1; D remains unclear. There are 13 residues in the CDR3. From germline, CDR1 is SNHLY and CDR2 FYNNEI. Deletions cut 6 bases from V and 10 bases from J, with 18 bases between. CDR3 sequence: CASSAPRARGAFF. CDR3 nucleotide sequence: TGTGCCAGCAGCGCCCCCCGGGCTAGAGGAGCTTTCTTT.

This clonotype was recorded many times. CDR3 loop: CAISVGGIGSYEQYF. The CDR3 DNA reads TGTGCCATCAGTGTTGGGGGAATTGGGTCCTACGAGCAGTACTTC. J is TRBJ2-7 and V is TRBV10-3, with D possibly called TRBD1 or TRBD2 (5 bases each). Germline CDR1 is ENHRY and CDR2 is SYGVKD. The CDR3 contains 15 residues. V was trimmed by 4 bases and J by 1 base, leaving 14 bases between them.

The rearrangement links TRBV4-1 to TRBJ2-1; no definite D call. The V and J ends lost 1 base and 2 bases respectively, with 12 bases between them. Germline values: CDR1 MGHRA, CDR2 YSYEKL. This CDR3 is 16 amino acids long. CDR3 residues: CASSQGRHSAYNEQFF. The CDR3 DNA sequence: TGCGCCAGCAGCCAAGGCAGACATTCAGCCTACAATGAGCAGTTCTTC.

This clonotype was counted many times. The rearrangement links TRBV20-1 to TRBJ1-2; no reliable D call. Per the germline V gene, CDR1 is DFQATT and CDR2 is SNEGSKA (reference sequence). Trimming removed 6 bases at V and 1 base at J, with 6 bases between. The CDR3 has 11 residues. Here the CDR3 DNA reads TGCAGTGCCGACGGTAACTATGGCTACACCTTC. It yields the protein CSADGNYGYTF.

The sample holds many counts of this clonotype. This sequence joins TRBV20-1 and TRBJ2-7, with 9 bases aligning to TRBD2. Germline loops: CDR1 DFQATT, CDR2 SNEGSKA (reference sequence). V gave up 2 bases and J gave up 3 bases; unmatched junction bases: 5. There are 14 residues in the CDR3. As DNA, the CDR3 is TGCAGTGCTAGACCCCCTAGCGGGGTCTACGAGCAGTACTTC. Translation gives CSARPPSGVYEQYF.

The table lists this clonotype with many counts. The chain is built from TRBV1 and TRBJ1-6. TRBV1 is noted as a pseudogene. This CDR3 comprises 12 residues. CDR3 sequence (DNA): TGCACCAGCACCCAGGCCAATTCACCCCTCCACTTT. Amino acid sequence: CTSTQANSPLHF.

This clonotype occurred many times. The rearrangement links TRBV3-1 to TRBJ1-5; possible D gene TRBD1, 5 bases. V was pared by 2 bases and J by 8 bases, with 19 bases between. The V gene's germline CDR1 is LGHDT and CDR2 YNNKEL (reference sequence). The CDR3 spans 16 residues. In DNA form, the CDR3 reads TGTGCCAGCAGCCAATCGGGACGGGGGTCGCGTGAGCCCCAGCATTTT. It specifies CASSQSGRGSREPQHF.

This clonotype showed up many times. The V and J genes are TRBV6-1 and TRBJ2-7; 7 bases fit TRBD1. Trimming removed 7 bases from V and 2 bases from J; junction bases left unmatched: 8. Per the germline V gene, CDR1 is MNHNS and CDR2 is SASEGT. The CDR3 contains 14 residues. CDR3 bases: TGTGCCAGCATCGAAAGGGGGCAGACCTACGAGCAGTACTTC. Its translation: CASIERGQTYEQYF.

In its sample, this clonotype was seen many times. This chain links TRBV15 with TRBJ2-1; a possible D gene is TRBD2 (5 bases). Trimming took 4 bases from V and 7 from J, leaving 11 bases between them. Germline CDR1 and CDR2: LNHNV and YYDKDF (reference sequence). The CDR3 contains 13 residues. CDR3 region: CATSNGIINEQFF. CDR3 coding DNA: TGTGCCACCAGCAACGGGATAATTAATGAGCAGTTCTTC.

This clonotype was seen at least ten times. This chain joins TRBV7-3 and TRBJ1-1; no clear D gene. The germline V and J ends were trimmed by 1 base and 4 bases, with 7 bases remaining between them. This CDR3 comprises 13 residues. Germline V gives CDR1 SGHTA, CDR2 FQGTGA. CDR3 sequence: CASSLNPGTEAFF. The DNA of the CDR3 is TGTGCCAGCAGCTTAAACCCCGGCACTGAAGCTTTCTTT.

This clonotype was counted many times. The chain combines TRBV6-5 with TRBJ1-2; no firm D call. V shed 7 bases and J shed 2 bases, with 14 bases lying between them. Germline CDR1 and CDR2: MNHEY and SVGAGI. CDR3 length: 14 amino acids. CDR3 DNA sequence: TGTGCCAGCACCATATCGGGCAGAAACTATGGCTACACCTTC. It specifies CASTISGRNYGYTF.

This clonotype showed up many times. The DNA of the CDR3 is TGCGCCAGCAGCCCCTATAGCGGGGGGGGCTACAATGAGCAGTTCTTC. Translation gives CASSPYSGGGYNEQFF. This chain uses TRBV5-1 with TRBJ2-1; 11 nucleotides agree with TRBD2. This CDR3 comprises 16 residues. V trimming: 4 bases; J trimming: 3 bases; junction bases outside the gene matches: 6. Germline CDR1 SGHRS, CDR2 YFSETQ. Together with reference TRBV5-1 and TRBJ2-1, the CDR3 gives the full variable domain: KAGVTQTPRYLIKTRGQQVTLSCSPISGHRSVSWYQQTPGQGLQFLFEYFSETQRNKGNFPGRFSGRQFSNSRSEMNVSTLELGDSALYLCASSPYSGGGYNEQFFGPGTRLTVL.

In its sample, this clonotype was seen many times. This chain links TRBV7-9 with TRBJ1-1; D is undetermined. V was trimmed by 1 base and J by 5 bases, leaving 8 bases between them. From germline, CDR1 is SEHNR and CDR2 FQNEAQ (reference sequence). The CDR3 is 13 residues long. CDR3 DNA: TGTGCCAGCAGCTTAGAATCATGGACTGAAGCTTTCTTT. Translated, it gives CASSLESWTEAFF.

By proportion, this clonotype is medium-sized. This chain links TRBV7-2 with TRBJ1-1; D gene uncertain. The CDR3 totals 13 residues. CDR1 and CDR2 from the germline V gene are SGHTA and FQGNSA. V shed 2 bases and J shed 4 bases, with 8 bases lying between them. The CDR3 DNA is TGTGCCAGCAGCTTAAACGCGGGCACTGAAGCTTTCTTT. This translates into CASSLNAGTEAFF.

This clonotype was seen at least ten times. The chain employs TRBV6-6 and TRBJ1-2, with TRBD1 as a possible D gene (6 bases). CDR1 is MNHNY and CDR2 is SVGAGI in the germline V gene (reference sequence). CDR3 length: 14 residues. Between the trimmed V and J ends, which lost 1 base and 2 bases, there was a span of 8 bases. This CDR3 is CASSYYRANYGYTF. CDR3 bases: TGTGCCAGCAGTTACTACAGGGCGAACTATGGCTACACCTTC.